Listed below are T cell receptor beta chains from one sample, sequenced in a study of T cell repertoires in cytomegalovirus infection. Each CDR3 protein gets one entry after TCRdb re-called the reads with MiXCR. The data hold over 450,000 distinct CDR3 sequences, with 11% observed a single time. Material: PBMCs. These receptors were taken from a human donor in good health (CMV status not recorded). Some clones in this sample may be carry-over from other donors' samples. The CDR3 runs from the conserved cysteine through the conserved F or W. D genes are given only for firm matches. Size is stated for part of the rows, as once, few or many counts, or as a class when the clone is expanded.

CDR3nt,CDR3aa,d_gene,j_gene,abundance,v_gene
TGTGCTAGTGGTACGCCGGGACAGGGCGATGGCTACACCTTC,CASGTPGQGDGYTF,TRBD1,TRBJ1-2,many,TRBV12-5
TGTGCCAGCAGTCCCGGGCTCCTAAGGGACACTGAAGCTTTCTTT,CASSPGLLRDTEAFF,.,TRBJ1-1,.,TRBV28
TGTGCCAGCAGCTTAGAGTTGGGATTCTACAATGAGCAGTTCTTC,CASSLELGFYNEQFF,.,TRBJ2-1,many,TRBV7-6
TGTGCCAGCAGTTTATCGGGACAGGGTTTCCTCTCTGGGGCCAACGTCCTGACTTTC,CASSLSGQGFLSGANVLTF,TRBD1,TRBJ2-6,few,TRBV27
TGCGCCAGCAGCCCCGGCGGTGGGAGCACTGAAGCTTTCTTT,CASSPGGGSTEAFF,.,TRBJ1-1,.,TRBV5-1
TGCAGCGTTGAAGGGACTAGCGGGAGTGGGAACATTCAGTACTTC,CSVEGTSGSGNIQYF,TRBD2,TRBJ2-4,.,TRBV29-1
TGCAGTCCAACCTTGAGGCAGAAGGGCACAGATACGCAGTATTTT,CSPTLRQKGTDTQYF,.,TRBJ2-3,.,TRBV20-1
TGTGCCAGCAGAGGGGCCGAGTACCCTAACTATGGCTACACCTTC,CASRGAEYPNYGYTF,.,TRBJ1-2,few,TRBV12-3/TRBV12-4
TGTGCCAGCAGCTCCACCGGGACTAGCGCGAAGGGGGGGGAGCTGTTTTTT,CASSSTGTSAKGGELFF,TRBD2,TRBJ2-2,many,TRBV5-4
TGTGCCAGCAGCTTAGGGCTCCAGGGGGACTACAATGAGCAGTTCTTC,CASSLGLQGDYNEQFF,TRBD1,TRBJ2-1,.,TRBV11-3
TGTGCCAGCAGCTCAAAGAACCTCCGACTCCTCACAGATACGCAGTATTTT,CASSSKNLRLLTDTQYF,.,TRBJ2-3,many,TRBV6-2/TRBV6-3
TGTGCCAGCAGCCCAATGCGGCGCACAGATACGCAGTATTTT,CASSPMRRTDTQYF,.,TRBJ2-3,many,TRBV7-2
TGTGCCAGCAGTCAGGGGCGGCACCACCTCCGGAACACTGAAGCTTTCTTT,CASSQGRHHLRNTEAFF,.,TRBJ1-1,.,TRBV7-9
TGTGCCAGCAGCCGGACAGCGGATTCACCCCTCCACTTT,CASSRTADSPLHF,.,TRBJ1-6,many,TRBV4-2
TGTGCCAGCAGTTTAAGGGTGGGTTTCTACGAGCAGTACTTC,CASSLRVGFYEQYF,.,TRBJ2-7,many,TRBV28
TGTGCCAGCAGCCCTCGGGACAGGGGCTCGGCCACTGAAGCTTTCTTT,CASSPRDRGSATEAFF,TRBD1,TRBJ1-1,many,TRBV7-2
TGTGCCAGCAGCCCAGGCCAGGACCCTTACAATGAGCAGTTCTTC,CASSPGQDPYNEQFF,.,TRBJ2-1,.,TRBV7-3
TGCAGCGTCCCCAGGGTGGCAGGTACTCACGAGCAGTACTTC,CSVPRVAGTHEQYF,.,TRBJ2-7,many,TRBV29-1
TGTGCCAGCAGTTTACTGGCGGGAAATGAAAAACTGTTTTTT,CASSLLAGNEKLFF,.,TRBJ1-4,few,TRBV12-3/TRBV12-4
TGTGCCAGCAGTGAGGGCATAGATCAGCCCCAGCATTTT,CASSEGIDQPQHF,.,TRBJ1-5,many,TRBV28
TGTGCTAGTGGCTCTGGCTACGAGCAGTACTTC,CASGSGYEQYF,.,TRBJ2-7,few,TRBV12-5
TGTGCCAGCAGAAAGGGACAGTACAATGAGCAGTTCTTC,CASRKGQYNEQFF,TRBD1,TRBJ2-1,many,TRBV12-3/TRBV12-4
TGTGCCATCAGTGAGGGGACTCCTTATAGCAATCAGCCCCAGCATTTT,CAISEGTPYSNQPQHF,.,TRBJ1-5,few,TRBV10-3
TGCAGTGCTTGGGTCACTAGGTCAGGAGATACGCAGTATTTT,CSAWVTRSGDTQYF,.,TRBJ2-3,.,TRBV20-1
TGTGCCAGCAGCTTAGAAGAAGTCTCTGCGTACGAGCAGTACTTC,CASSLEEVSAYEQYF,.,TRBJ2-7,many,TRBV7-9
TGTGCCAGCAGCGTAGATGGAACCAGCAATCAGCCCCAGCATTTT,CASSVDGTSNQPQHF,.,TRBJ1-5,few,TRBV9
TGTGCCAGCAGCTTATCGTTAGGACTCCAAGAGACCCAGTACTTC,CASSLSLGLQETQYF,.,TRBJ2-5,many,TRBV11-2
TGTGCCAGCAGCCCTGACCCAGGGGCAGATACGCAGTATTTT,CASSPDPGADTQYF,.,TRBJ2-3,few,TRBV9
TGTGCCAGCAGCCCCCGTCAGGGCGGTTCGAACACCGGGGAGCTGTTTTTT,CASSPRQGGSNTGELFF,.,TRBJ2-2,many,TRBV14
TGTGCCAGCAGCTTAGGGACAGGCCGATACAATGAGCAGTTCTTC,CASSLGTGRYNEQFF,TRBD1,TRBJ2-1,many,TRBV11-2
TGCAGTGCTAGTCGGGGGGGCTCTGGAAACACCATATATTTT,CSASRGGSGNTIYF,.,TRBJ1-3,.,TRBV20-1
TGTGCCTGGAGTGGACCCTTTACACTCCCTGGGGCCAAAAACATTCAGTACTTC,CAWSGPFTLPGAKNIQYF,.,TRBJ2-4,.,TRBV30
TGTGCCAGCAGCTCGAAGACAGGGATATCCTACGAGCAGTACTTC,CASSSKTGISYEQYF,TRBD1,TRBJ2-7,many,TRBV7-8
TGCGCCAGCAGCCAAGAGGTGACGGGGTCTGAAGCTTTCTTT,CASSQEVTGSEAFF,.,TRBJ1-1,many,TRBV4-1
TGCGCCAGCAGCCTGGGGGGAGCGGGAGTCCCCTACGAGCAGTACTTC,CASSLGGAGVPYEQYF,TRBD2,TRBJ2-7,many,TRBV4-1
TGTGCCAGCAGTTACTTGGGCAGTGAGCAGTTCTTC,CASSYLGSEQFF,.,TRBJ2-1,.,TRBV6-6
TGTGCCAGTAGTATAGAGGGGGCCACTGAAGCTTTCTTT,CASSIEGATEAFF,.,TRBJ1-1,many,TRBV19
TGTGCCAGCAGTGGGACAGGGGCCAAACCCCAGCATTTT,CASSGTGAKPQHF,TRBD1,TRBJ1-5,.,TRBV6-5
TGTGCCATTAAGGGGGCCGGGGCCAACGTCCTGACTTTC,CAIKGAGANVLTF,TRBD1,TRBJ2-6,many,TRBV27
TGCAGTGCTGGACCGCTCGCGGAGCCAAGGGATGAGCAGTTCTTC,CSAGPLAEPRDEQFF,.,TRBJ2-1,many,TRBV20-1
TGTGCCAGCAGTAGCATCGACGAGCAGTACTTC,CASSSIDEQYF,.,TRBJ2-7,few,TRBV25-1
TGCGCCAGCAGCTCTCGGGGGCGTCCGAATGGCTACACCTTC,CASSSRGRPNGYTF,.,TRBJ1-2,.,TRBV5-1
TGTGCCACCAGCTCTACAGGGGAAGAAGAAAAACTGTTTTTT,CATSSTGEEEKLFF,TRBD1,TRBJ1-4,few,TRBV10-3